A single sample is the source of the 5 T cell receptor beta chains below, sequenced in a study of T cell responses to AZD1222 COVID-19 vaccine (dated by TCRdb to the early 2020s). What the time point label conveys for this sample: sample from adult after SARS-CoV-2 infection, after symptom onset. Receptor amplification or capture employed the immunoSEQ multiplex PCR assay. Not all clones reach the TCRdb copy of this immuneACCESS table, which keeps in-frame sequences only. Checked studies attribute under half of the gap to unresolved V genes and leave the rest unexplained. The sample data list 150,000 to 160,000 clones, and 70% to 90% of these were observed just once. Clones ranked in the top ten supply just under 7% of the sample. The sample in question was peripheral blood, obtained after recovery from COVID-19. The source is an adult who had recovered from COVID-19.

This rearrangement joins TRBV7-2 to TRBJ1-4, with D unclear. This CDR3 has 15 amino acids. Germline-derived CDR1 and CDR2 are SGHTA and FQGNSA. Trimming took off 4 bases at V and 4 bases at J, with 13 bases between the two ends. Here the CDR3 DNA reads TGTGCCAGCAGCTCCGGAACGGCTTATAATGAAAAACTGTTTTTT. This codes for CASSSGTAYNEKLFF.

CDR3 in amino acids: CASSRTNNQPQHF. The CDR3 DNA reads as TGTGCCAGCAGTCGGACAAACAATCAGCCCCAGCATTTT. V usage is TRBV27 and J usage is TRBJ1-5, with a possible D match to TRBD1 (5 bases). CDR1 and CDR2 (germline): MNHEY, SMNVEV (reference sequence). Trimming left V 5 bases short and J 3 bases short, with 8 bases between. The CDR3 loop spans 13 amino acids.

The CDR3 sequence is CSVDPGGGDTQYF. CDR3 nucleotide sequence: TGCAGCGTTGATCCAGGGGGAGGCGATACGCAGTATTTT. The rearrangement uses TRBV29-1 and TRBJ2-3; TRBD1 might be the D (7 bases). Deletions cut 3 bases from V and 6 bases from J, with 13 bases between. This CDR3 is 13 amino acids long. Looked up from germline, CDR1 is SQVTM and CDR2 is ANQGSEA.

The chain combines TRBV14 with TRBJ2-2; 10 bases align to TRBD2. Germline trimming cut 0 bases from V and 5 bases from J; bases unmatched to any gene: 9. CDR1 and CDR2 from the germline V gene are SGHDN and FVKESK. This CDR3 region has 18 residues. The chain's CDR3 is CASSQDLLAGAGTGELFF. The CDR3 coding sequence is TGTGCCAGCAGCCAAGACCTCCTAGCGGGGGCAGGTACCGGGGAGCTGTTTTTT.

The chain joins TRBV27 to TRBJ1-1; D is possibly TRBD1 (5 bases). The V gene lost 2 bases and the J gene lost 6 bases, with 13 bases spanning the gap. The CDR3 is 14 amino acids. Germline V gene sequence: CDR1 MNHEY, CDR2 SMNVEV (reference sequence). The CDR3 reads CASSLRGREAEAFF. The CDR3 nucleotides are TGTGCCAGCAGTTTAAGGGGCAGGGAAGCTGAAGCTTTCTTT.